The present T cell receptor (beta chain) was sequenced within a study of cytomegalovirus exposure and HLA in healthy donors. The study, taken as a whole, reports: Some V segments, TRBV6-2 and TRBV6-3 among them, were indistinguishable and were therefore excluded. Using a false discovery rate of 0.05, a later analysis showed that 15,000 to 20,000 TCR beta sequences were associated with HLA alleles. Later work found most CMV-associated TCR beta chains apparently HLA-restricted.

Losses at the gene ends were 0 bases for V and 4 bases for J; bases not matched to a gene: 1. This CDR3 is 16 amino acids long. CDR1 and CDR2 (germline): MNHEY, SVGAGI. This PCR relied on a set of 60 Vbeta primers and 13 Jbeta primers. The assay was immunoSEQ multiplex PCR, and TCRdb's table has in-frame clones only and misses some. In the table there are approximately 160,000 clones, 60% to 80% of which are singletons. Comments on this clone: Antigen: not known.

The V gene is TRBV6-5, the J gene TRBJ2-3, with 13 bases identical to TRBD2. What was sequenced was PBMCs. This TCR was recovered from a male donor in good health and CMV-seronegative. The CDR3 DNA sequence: TGTGCCAGCAGTTACTCGGGGACTAGCGGGGCAGATACGCAGTATTTT. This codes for CASSYSGTSGADTQYF.